This T cell receptor (beta chain) came from a study of cytomegalovirus exposure and HLA in healthy donors. About the study: Around 80 million unique TCR sequences came from HLA-typed donors in an early release.

Primers for the PCR totalled 60 Vbeta and 13 Jbeta. The assay was immunoSEQ multiplex PCR, and TCRdb's table has in-frame clones only and misses some. Of about 140,000 clones in the sample, about 66% are singletons; the top ten hold approximately 1.7%. In regard to this clone: Antigen unknown.

Study observations and caveats: Productive status was seen about 90% or about 30% of the time for most TCR beta V segments in an earlier analysis.

Germline loops: CDR1 SGHTA, CDR2 FQGNSA. The ends were cut back, 4 bases at V and 2 bases at J, with 15 bases in the middle. The CDR3 has 15 amino acids. V usage is TRBV7-2 and J usage is TRBJ2-7, with a possible D match to TRBD2 (5 bases). This TCR was sampled from a male donor in good health and CMV-seronegative. Sample: PBMCs. The CDR3 loop is CASSSSGSSPYEQYF. CDR3 sequence (DNA): TGTGCCAGCAGCTCTTCGGGGAGCAGCCCCTACGAGCAGTACTTC. The complete variable domain, with remaining parts taken from reference TRBV7-2 and TRBJ2-7, reads GAGVSQSPSNKVTEKGKDVELRCDPISGHTALYWYRQSLGQGLEFLIYFQGNSAPDKSGLPSDRFSAERTGGSVSTLTIQRTQQEDSAVYLCASSSSGSSPYEQYFGPGTRLTVT.